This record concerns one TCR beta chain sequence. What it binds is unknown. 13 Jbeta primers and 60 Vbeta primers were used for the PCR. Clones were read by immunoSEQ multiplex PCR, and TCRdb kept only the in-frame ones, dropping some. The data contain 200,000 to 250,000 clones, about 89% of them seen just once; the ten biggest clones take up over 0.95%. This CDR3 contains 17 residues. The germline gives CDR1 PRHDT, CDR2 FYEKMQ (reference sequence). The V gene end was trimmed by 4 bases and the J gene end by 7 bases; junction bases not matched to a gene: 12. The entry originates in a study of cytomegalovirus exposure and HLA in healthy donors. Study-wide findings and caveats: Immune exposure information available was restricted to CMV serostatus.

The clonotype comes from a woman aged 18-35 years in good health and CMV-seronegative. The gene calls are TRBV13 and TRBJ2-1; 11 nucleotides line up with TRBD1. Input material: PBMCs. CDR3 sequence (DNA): TGTGCCAGCAGCTCTACCCTCGGACAGGGGGCCGGGAATGAGCAGTTCTTC. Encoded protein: CASSSTLGQGAGNEQFF.